This T cell receptor (beta chain) was identified in a study of cytomegalovirus exposure and HLA in healthy donors. Looked up from germline, CDR1 is SGHDT and CDR2 is YYEEEE. The J segment lost 6 bases and the V segment lost 1 base, leaving 4 bases of the junction unmatched. This CDR3 contains 14 residues. With 60 Vbeta and 13 Jbeta primers, the PCR was carried out. Only in-frame clones appear in the TCRdb table, and some are missing; sequencing was by immunoSEQ multiplex PCR. The top ten clones hold 13% of a sample with 120,000 to 150,000 clones, around three quarters of them seen once. General study findings and limits: Only CMV serostatus was available as immune exposure information. In a later analysis, across HLA loci, associated TCR counts were highest for DRB1, lowest for HLA-C.

To note about this clone: Its antigen is unknown.

The origin of this receptor is a man aged 35 to 55 in good health and CMV-seropositive. The chain joins TRBV5-6 to TRBJ2-7, with TRBD2 identical over 10 bases. Sequencing was done on a sample of PBMCs. In DNA, the CDR3 is TGTGCCAGCAGCTTGACTAGCGGGACGGGCGAGCAGTACTTC. Protein: CASSLTSGTGEQYF.